The 17 T cell receptor beta chains presented below share a single source sample, sequenced in a study of T cell repertoires in cytomegalovirus infection. These receptors lack a known antigen. TCRdb called the reads again in MiXCR, with one record for every CDR3 protein. The table has about 770,000 distinct CDR3 sequences, roughly 28% seen once. The sample here was cultured CD8+ T cells from PBMCs, taken from culture after CMV antigen stimulation. The receptors originated from a human donor in good health (CMV status not recorded). Some clones in this sample may be carry-over from other donors' samples.

This rearrangement joins TRBV6-2 or TRBV6-3 to TRBJ1-1; D unresolved. The CDR3 runs to 14 residues. The germline CDR1 and CDR2 sequences are MNHEY and SVGEGT. V shed 1 base and J shed 2 bases, with 8 bases lying between them. For the CDR3, the DNA is TGTGCCAGCAGTTACTGGGCGGTTAACACTGAAGCTTTCTTT. Its translation is CASSYWAVNTEAFF.

V usage is TRBV19 and J usage is TRBJ1-1; no firm D call. Looked up from germline, CDR1 is LNHDA and CDR2 is SQIVND (reference sequence). This CDR3 contains 14 residues. Between the trimmed V and J ends, which lost 6 bases and 5 bases, there was a span of 16 bases. The CDR3 protein is CASSPPEGWTEAFF. CDR3 sequence (DNA): TGTGCCAGTAGCCCTCCCGAAGGGTGGACTGAAGCTTTCTTT.

The V and J genes are TRBV20-1 and TRBJ1-5, with a weak D call TRBD1 (6 bases). This CDR3 has 17 amino acids. The V gene's germline CDR1 is DFQATT and CDR2 SNEGSKA (reference sequence). The germline V and J ends were trimmed by 3 bases and 0 bases, with 18 bases remaining between them. The DNA of the CDR3 is TGCAGTGCTAGGGGGGGGGGGCGAGGGTATAGCAATCAGCCCCAGCATTTT. Translated: CSARGGGRGYSNQPQHF.

V is TRBV6-1 and J is TRBJ2-3; D is uncertain. The V gene lost 7 bases and the J gene lost 4 bases, with 15 bases spanning the gap. The CDR3 runs 14 residues. Germline values: CDR1 MNHNS, CDR2 SASEGT. CDR3: CASTRTYLADTQYF. Written as DNA, the CDR3 is TGTGCCAGCACCCGAACATATTTGGCAGATACGCAGTATTTT.

With regard to this clonotype: One junction end does not reproduce the germline sequence, and a read error may be involved. This chain connects TRBV5-1 to TRBJ2-1; the D is unclear. CDR1 and CDR2 from the germline V gene are SGHRS and YFSETQ. This CDR3 has 16 amino acids. The DNA for the CDR3 is TGCGCCAGCAGCTACGTTGAGGAATTTACCTACAATGAGCAGTTTTTC. This translates into CASSYVEEFTYNEQFF.

This clonotype has ten or more counts. CDR3 bases: TGTGCCAGCATAGACCAACCGTGGGAGCTGTTTTTT. This sequence encodes CASIDQPWELFF. The chain couples TRBV12-3 or TRBV12-4 to TRBJ2-2, with D unclear. The CDR3 totals 12 residues. V was trimmed by 7 bases and J by 9 bases, leaving 12 bases between them.

The V call is TRBV19, the J call TRBJ2-5; tentatively, D is TRBD2 (6 bases). The CDR3 totals 13 residues. V lost 8 bases and J lost 5, with 15 bases in between. Germline V gives CDR1 LNHDA, CDR2 SQIVND (reference sequence). In DNA, the CDR3 is TGTGCCAGTCGAAACGGGGGATTCGAGACCCAGTACTTC. It is translated as CASRNGGFETQYF.

This chain uses TRBV11-3 with TRBJ1-2; D uncertain. The CDR3 spans 14 residues. The V gene's germline CDR1 is SGHNT and CDR2 YENEEA. The V end lost 4 bases, the J end lost 8 bases, and 17 bases lay between the germline ends. The CDR3, as DNA: TGTGCCAGCAGCTCCACCCGCGTGGTACGGGGCTACACCTTC. This translates into CASSSTRVVRGYTF.

The table lists this clonotype with a few counts. V and J are TRBV12-3 or TRBV12-4 and TRBJ2-6, with D uncertain. The CDR3 totals 15 residues. V gave up 5 bases and J gave up 2 bases, with 10 bases separating them. The DNA for the CDR3 is TGTGCCAGCAGTCCCCGGTGGGCTGGGGCCAACGTCCTGACTTTC. Translated, it gives CASSPRWAGANVLTF.

This clonotype was seen a few times. The chain recombines TRBV6-2 or TRBV6-3 with TRBJ1-1; D perhaps matches TRBD1 (5 bases). CDR1 is MNHEY and CDR2 is SVGEGT in the germline V gene. V lost 6 bases and J 0 bases, leaving 17 bases between the germline ends. This CDR3 has 16 residues. The CDR3 bases are TGTGCCAGCAGCTGGGACGCCCTGTCAGTGAACACTGAAGCTTTCTTT. This translates into CASSWDALSVNTEAFF.

Points on this clonotype: Compared with germline, one end of the junction differs, possibly owing to a read error. The chain employs TRBV7-9 and TRBJ2-5; D is undetermined. The CDR3 spans 10 residues. Germline assignment: CDR1 SEHNR and CDR2 FQNEAQ (reference sequence). CDR3 coding DNA: TGTGCCAGCAGCTTAACGGATTTGGACTTC. Translation: CASSLTDLDF.

The chain couples TRBV28 to TRBJ1-3; no firm D call. This CDR3 comprises 14 residues. CDR1 is MDHEN, CDR2 SYDVKM, per germline. Trimming took 5 bases from V and 4 from J, leaving 12 bases between them. The CDR3: CASSLPAIGNTIYF. In DNA, the CDR3 is TGTGCCAGCAGTCTACCGGCGATAGGAAACACCATATATTTT.

The chain uses TRBV4-1 and TRBJ2-7; 8 bases align to TRBD1. J gave up 1 base and V 2 bases, and 4 bases lay outside the gene matches. Germline-derived CDR1 and CDR2 are MGHRA and YSYEKL. The length of the CDR3 is 15 residues. Here the CDR3 reads CASSQHWTGSYEQYV. The CDR3 DNA sequence: TGCGCCAGCAGCCAACATTGGACAGGGTCCTACGAGCAGTACGTC.

At least ten counts were recorded for this clonotype. The chain couples TRBV7-8 to TRBJ2-1, with 10 positions matching TRBD2. V was pared by 4 bases and J by 7 bases, with 13 bases of the junction left unmatched. The CDR3 is made up of 17 amino acids. Germline lookup yields CDR1 SGHVS and CDR2 FQNEAQ. The CDR3 region is CASSSPLERGGLNEQFF. Written as DNA, the CDR3 is TGTGCCAGCAGCTCCCCTCTAGAGCGGGGGGGGTTGAATGAGCAGTTCTTC.

This clonotype was detected ten times or more. The chain recombines TRBV7-2 with TRBJ2-1, with D unresolved. Between the trimmed V and J ends, which lost 4 bases and 5 bases, there was a span of 9 bases. The V gene's germline CDR1 is SGHTA and CDR2 FQGNSA. The CDR3 spans 13 residues. The CDR3 nucleotides read TGTGCCAGCAGCTCGACTCGAAACAATGAGCAGTTCTTC. Translation: CASSSTRNNEQFF.

Comment on this clonotype: A single base separates this from a much larger clone, so it may be a read error. The chain recombines TRBV7-6 with TRBJ2-1; D gene unclear. Germline CDR1 reads SGHVS; CDR2 reads FNYEAQ. The length of the CDR3 is 16 residues. Trimming took 3 bases from V and 2 from J, leaving 14 bases between them. The CDR3 loop is CASSFPDSSTYNEQFF. In DNA, the CDR3 is TGTGCCAGCAGCTTTCCAGACTCCAGCACCTACAATGAGCAGTTCTTC. Together with reference TRBV7-6 and TRBJ2-1, the CDR3 gives the full variable domain: GAGVSQSPRYKVTKRGQDVALRCDPISGHVSLYWYRQALGQGPEFLTYFNYEAQQDKSGLPNDRFSAERPEGSISTLTIQRTEQRDSAMYRCASSFPDSSTYNEQFFGPGTRLTVL.

The V gene is TRBV7-8, the J gene TRBJ1-5; D is uncertain. The germline CDR1 and CDR2 sequences are SGHVS and FQNEAQ. CDR3 length: 16 amino acids. V lost 5 bases, J lost 0 bases, and 14 bases lay in between. The CDR3 loop is CASSRQTENSNQPQHF. The CDR3 bases are TGTGCCAGCAGCCGCCAGACGGAGAATAGCAATCAGCCCCAGCATTTT.